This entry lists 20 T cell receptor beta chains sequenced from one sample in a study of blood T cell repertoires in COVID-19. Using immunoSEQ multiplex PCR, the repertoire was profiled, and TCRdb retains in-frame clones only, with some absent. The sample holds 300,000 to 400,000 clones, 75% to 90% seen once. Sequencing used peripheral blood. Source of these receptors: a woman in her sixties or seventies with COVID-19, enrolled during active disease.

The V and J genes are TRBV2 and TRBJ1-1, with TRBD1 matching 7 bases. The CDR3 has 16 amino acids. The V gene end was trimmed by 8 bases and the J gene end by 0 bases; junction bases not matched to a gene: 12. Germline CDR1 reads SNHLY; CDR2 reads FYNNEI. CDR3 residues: CASPSTGQSLNTEAFF. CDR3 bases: TGTGCCAGCCCATCTACGGGACAGAGCTTGAACACTGAAGCTTTCTTT.

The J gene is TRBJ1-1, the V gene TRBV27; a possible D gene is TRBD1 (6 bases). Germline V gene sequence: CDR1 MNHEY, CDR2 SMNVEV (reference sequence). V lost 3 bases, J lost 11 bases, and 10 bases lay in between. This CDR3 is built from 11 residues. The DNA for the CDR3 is TGTGCCAGCAGTTTCAGGGGAGAGGCTTTCTTT. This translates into CASSFRGEAFF.

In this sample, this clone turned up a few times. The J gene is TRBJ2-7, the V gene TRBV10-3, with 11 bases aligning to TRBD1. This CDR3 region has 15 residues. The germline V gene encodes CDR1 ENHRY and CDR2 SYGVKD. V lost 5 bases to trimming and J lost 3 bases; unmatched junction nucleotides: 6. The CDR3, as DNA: TGTGCCATCAGTTCTGTGGACAGGGGGCTCTACGAGCAGTACTTC. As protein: CAISSVDRGLYEQYF.

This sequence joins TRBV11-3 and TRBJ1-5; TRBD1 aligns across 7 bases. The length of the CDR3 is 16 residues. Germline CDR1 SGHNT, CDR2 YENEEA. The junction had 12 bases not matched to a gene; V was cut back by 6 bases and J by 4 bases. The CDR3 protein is CASRRTGTDTNQPQHF. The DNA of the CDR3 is TGTGCCAGCAGACGAACCGGGACAGATACGAATCAGCCCCAGCATTTT.

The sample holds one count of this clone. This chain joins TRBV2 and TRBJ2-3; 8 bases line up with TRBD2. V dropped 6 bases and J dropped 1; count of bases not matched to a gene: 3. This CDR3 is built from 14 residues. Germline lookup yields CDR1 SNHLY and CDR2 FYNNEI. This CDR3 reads CASRFSGGTDTQYF. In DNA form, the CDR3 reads TGTGCCAGCAGATTTAGCGGGGGCACAGATACGCAGTATTTT.

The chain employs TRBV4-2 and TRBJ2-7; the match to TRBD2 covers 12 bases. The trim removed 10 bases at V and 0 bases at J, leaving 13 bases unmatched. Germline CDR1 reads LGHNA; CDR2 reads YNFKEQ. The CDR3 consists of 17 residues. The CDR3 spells CATSGLAGGQSSYEQYF. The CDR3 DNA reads TGTGCCACATCTGGGCTAGCGGGGGGGCAGAGCTCCTACGAGCAGTACTTC.

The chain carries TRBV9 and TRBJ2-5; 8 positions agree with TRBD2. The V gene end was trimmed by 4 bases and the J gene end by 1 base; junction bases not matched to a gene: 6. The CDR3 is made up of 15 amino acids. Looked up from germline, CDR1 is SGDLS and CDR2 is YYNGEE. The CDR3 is CASSNSGGVQETQYF. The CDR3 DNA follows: TGTGCCAGCAGCAACAGCGGGGGAGTCCAAGAGACCCAGTACTTC.

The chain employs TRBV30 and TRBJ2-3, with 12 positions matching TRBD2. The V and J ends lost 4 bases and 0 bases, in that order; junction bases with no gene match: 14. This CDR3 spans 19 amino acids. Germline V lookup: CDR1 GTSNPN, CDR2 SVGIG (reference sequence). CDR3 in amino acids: CAWMDPLAGGQSSTDTQYF. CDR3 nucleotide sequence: TGTGCCTGGATGGACCCACTAGCGGGGGGCCAATCTAGCACAGATACGCAGTATTTT.

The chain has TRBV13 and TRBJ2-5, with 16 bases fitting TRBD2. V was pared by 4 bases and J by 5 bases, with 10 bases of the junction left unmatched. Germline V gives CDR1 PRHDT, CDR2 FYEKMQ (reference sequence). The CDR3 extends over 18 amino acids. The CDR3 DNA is TGTGCCAGCAGCTCCGGGACTAGCGGGGGGGAGTTGTCGGAGACCCAGTACTTC. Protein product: CASSSGTSGGELSETQYF.

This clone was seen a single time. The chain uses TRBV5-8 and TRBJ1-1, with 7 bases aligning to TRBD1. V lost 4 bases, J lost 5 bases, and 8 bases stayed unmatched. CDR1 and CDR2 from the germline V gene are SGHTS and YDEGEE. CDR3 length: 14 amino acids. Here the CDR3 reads CASSDRDWTTEAFF. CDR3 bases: TGTGCCAGCAGCGACAGGGACTGGACAACTGAAGCTTTCTTT. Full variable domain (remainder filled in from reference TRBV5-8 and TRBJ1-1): EAGVTQSPTHLIKTRGQQATLRCSPISGHTSVYWYQQALGLGLQFLLWYDEGEERNRGNFPPRFSGRQFPNYSSELNVNALELEDSALYLCASSDRDWTTEAFFGQGTRLTVV.

The CDR3 spells CASSFGGSGSNEQFF. In DNA, the CDR3 is TGTGCCAGCAGCTTTGGCGGATCGGGATCCAATGAGCAGTTCTTC. The rearrangement uses TRBV7-2 and TRBJ2-1; D is perhaps TRBD2 (5 bases). The V end was cut by 3 bases, the J end by 6 bases, with 15 bases between. The V gene's germline CDR1 is SGHTA and CDR2 FQGNSA. The CDR3 runs to 15 residues.

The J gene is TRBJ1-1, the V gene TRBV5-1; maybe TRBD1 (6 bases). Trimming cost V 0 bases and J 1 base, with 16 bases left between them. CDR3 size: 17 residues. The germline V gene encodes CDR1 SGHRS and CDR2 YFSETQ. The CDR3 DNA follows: TGCGCCAGCAGCTTGGCCCTACAACAGGGTACGAACACTGAAGCTTTCTTT. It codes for CASSLALQQGTNTEAFF.

The CDR3 DNA reads TGTGCCTGGGGAAAGGTGGAGAGGTCGGGCTACACCTTC. It codes for CAWGKVERSGYTF. V is TRBV30 and J is TRBJ1-2; D is undetermined. Trimming removed 5 bases from V and 8 bases from J, with 18 bases in between. Germline V lookup: CDR1 GTSNPN, CDR2 SVGIG (reference sequence). CDR3 length equals 13 residues.

The CDR3 sequence is CASSPFTGTGGLTNTEAFF. In DNA form, the CDR3 reads TGTGCCAGCTCACCGTTCACCGGGACAGGGGGTTTGACGAACACTGAAGCTTTCTTT. The gene calls are TRBV18 and TRBJ1-1; TRBD1 matches at 11 bases. V lost 3 bases and J lost 1; bases outside the gene matches: 13. The CDR3 is 19 residues long. Germline loops: CDR1 KGHSH, CDR2 LQKENI.

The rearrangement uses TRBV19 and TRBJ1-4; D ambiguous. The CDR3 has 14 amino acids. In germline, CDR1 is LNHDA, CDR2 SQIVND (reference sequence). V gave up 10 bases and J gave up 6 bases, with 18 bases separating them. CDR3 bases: TGTGCCACCCGTGCCCCGGTATTGGATGAAAAACTGTTTTTT. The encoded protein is CATRAPVLDEKLFF.

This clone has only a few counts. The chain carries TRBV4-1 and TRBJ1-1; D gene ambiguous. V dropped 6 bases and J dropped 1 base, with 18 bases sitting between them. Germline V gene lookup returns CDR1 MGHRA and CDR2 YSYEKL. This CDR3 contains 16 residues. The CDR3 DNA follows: TGCGCCAGCAGATTCGCAGACGGGAGGGCGAACACTGAAGCTTTCTTT. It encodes CASRFADGRANTEAFF.

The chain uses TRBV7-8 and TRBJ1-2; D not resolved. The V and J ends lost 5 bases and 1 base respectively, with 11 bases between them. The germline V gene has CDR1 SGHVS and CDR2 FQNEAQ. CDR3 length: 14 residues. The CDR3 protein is CASSIQTSNYGYTF. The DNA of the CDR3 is TGTGCCAGCAGCATACAGACAAGTAACTATGGCTACACCTTC.

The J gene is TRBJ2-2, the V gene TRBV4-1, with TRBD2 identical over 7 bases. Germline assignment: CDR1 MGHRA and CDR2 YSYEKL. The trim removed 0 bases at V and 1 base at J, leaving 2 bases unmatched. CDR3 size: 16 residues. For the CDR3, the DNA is TGCGCCAGCAGCCAAGAGACTAGCTTGAACACCGGGGAGCTGTTTTTT. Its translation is CASSQETSLNTGELFF.

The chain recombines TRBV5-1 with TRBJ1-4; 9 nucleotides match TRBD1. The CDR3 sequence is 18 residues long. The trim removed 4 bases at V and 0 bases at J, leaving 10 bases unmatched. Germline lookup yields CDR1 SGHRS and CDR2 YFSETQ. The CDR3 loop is CASSAPGTGRTTNEKLFF. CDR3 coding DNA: TGCGCCAGCAGCGCCCCCGGGACAGGGAGAACAACTAATGAAAAACTGTTTTTT.

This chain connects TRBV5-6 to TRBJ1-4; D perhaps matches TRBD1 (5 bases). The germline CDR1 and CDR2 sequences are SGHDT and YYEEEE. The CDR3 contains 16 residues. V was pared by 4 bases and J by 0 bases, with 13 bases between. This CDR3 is CASSPTGGTTNEKLFF. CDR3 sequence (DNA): TGTGCCAGCAGCCCGACCGGGGGTACAACTAATGAAAAACTGTTTTTT.